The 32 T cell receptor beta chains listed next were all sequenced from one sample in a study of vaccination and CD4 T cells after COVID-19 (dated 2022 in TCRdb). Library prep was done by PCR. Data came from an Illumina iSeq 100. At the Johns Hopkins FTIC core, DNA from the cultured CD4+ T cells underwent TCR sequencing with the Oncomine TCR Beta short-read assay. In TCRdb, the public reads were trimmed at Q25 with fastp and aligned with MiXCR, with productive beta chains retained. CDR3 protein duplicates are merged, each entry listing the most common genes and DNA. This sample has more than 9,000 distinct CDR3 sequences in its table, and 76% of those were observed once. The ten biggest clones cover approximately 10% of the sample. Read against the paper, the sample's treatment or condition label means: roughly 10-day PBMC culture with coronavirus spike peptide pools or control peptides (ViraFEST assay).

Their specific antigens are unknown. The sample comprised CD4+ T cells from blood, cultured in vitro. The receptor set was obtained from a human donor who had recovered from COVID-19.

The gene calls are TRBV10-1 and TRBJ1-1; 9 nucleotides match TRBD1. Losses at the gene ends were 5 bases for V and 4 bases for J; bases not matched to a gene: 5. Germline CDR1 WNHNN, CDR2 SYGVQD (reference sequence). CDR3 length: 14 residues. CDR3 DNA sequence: TGCGCCAGCAGTCAAGACAGGGGGTCCACTGAAGCTTTCTTT. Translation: CASSQDRGSTEAFF.

The CDR3 sequence is CASSLGLDADTQYF. CDR3 nucleotides: TGTGCCAGCAGTTTGGGACTAGACGCAGATACGCAGTATTTT. The rearrangement uses TRBV28 and TRBJ2-3, with 8 bases identical to TRBD2. V shed 3 bases, J shed 4 bases, and the junction held 3 bases outside the gene matches. Germline V gene sequence: CDR1 MDHEN, CDR2 SYDVKM. The CDR3 covers 14 residues. Combining the CDR3 with reference TRBV28 and TRBJ2-3 gives the whole variable domain DVKVTQSSRYLVKRTGEKVFLECVQDMDHENMFWYRQDPGLGLRLIYFSYDVKMKEKGDIPEGYSVSREKKERFSLILESASTNQTSMYLCASSLGLDADTQYFGPGTRLTVL.

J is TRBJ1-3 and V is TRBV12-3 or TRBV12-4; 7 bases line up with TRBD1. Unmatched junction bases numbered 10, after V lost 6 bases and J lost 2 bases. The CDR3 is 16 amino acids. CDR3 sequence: CASRRQGSVAGNTIYF. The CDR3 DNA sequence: TGTGCCAGCAGACGACAGGGTAGTGTCGCTGGAAACACCATATATTTT.

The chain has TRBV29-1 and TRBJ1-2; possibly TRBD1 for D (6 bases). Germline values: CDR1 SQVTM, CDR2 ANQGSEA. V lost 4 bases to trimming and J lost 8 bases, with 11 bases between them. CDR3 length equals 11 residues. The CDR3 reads CSVAGAVGYTF. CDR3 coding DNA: TGCAGCGTTGCGGGGGCGGTAGGCTACACCTTC.

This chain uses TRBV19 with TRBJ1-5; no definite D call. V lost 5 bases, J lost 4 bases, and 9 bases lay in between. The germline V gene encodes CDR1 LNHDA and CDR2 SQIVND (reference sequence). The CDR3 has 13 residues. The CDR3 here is CASSVVVNQPQHF. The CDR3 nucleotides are TGTGCCAGTAGTGTGGTAGTTAATCAGCCCCAGCATTTT.

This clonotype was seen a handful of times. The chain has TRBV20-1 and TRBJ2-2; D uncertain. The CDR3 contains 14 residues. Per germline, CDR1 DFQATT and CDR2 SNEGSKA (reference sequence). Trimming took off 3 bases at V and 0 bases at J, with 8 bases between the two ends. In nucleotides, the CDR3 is TGCAGTGCTAGTCGCAGGTCGAACACCGGGGAGCTGTTTTTT. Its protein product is CSASRRSNTGELFF.

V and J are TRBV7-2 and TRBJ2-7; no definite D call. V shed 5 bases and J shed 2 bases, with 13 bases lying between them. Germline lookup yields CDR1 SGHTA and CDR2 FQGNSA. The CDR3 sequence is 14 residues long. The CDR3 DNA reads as TGTGCCAGCAGCGCTCACTATACGGCCTACGAGCAGTACTTC. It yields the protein CASSAHYTAYEQYF.

Here the CDR3 DNA reads TGTGCCAGCAGTCCGGGACAGGGCCATCAGCCCCAGCATTTT. Its translation is CASSPGQGHQPQHF. The chain couples TRBV25-1 to TRBJ1-5; TRBD1 matches 9 bases. The CDR3 has 14 residues. V shed 5 bases and J 5 bases; nucleotides not matched to a gene: 4. In germline, CDR1 is MGHDK, CDR2 SYGVNS.

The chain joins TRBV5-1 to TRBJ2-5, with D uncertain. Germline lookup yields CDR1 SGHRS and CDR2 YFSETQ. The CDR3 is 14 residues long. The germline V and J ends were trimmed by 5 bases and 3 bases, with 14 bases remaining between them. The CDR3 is CASSPGPTEETQYF. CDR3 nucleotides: TGCGCCAGCAGTCCAGGACCGACCGAAGAGACCCAGTACTTC.

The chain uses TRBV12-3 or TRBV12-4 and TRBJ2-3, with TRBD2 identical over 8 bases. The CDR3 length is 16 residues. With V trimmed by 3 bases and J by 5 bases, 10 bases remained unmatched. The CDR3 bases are TGTGCCAGCAGTTTTGTCGGGAGGGCCGTGGGAGATACGCAGTATTTT. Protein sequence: CASSFVGRAVGDTQYF.

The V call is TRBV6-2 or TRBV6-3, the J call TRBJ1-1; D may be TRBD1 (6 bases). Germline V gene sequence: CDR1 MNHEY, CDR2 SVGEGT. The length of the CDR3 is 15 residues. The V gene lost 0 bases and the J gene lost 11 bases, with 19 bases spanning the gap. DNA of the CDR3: TGTGCCAGCAGTTACTCGACTGGGGGACATGGAAAGGCTTTCTTT. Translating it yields CASSYSTGGHGKAFF.

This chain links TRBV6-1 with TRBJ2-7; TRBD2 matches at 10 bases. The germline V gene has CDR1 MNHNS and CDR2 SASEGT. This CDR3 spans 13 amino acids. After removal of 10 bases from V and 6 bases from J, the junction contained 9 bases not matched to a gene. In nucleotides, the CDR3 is TGTGCCACGGGGAGCGGGAGGGCGGGCGAGCAGTACTTC. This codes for CATGSGRAGEQYF.

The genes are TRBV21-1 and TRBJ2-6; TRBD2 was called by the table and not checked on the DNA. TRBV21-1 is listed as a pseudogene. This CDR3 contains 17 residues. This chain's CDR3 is CASSGPVLPPGANVLTF. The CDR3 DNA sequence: TGTGCCAGCAGCGGCCCAGTCCTCCCCCCTGGGGCCAACGTCCTGACTTTC.

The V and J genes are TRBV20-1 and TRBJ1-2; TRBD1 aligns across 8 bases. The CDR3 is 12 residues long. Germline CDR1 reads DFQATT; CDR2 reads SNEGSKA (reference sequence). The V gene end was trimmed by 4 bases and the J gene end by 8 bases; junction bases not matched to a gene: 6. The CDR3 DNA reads TGCAGTGCTACCTCGACAGGGGCCGGCTACACCTTC. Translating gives CSATSTGAGYTF.

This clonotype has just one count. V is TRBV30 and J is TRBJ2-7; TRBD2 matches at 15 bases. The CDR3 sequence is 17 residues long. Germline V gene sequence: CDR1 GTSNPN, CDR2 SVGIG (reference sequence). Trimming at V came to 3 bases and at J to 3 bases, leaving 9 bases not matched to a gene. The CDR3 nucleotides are TGTGCCTGGAGGGGGGGGACTAGCGGGAGGAATGACTACGAGCAGTACTTC. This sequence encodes CAWRGGTSGRNDYEQYF.

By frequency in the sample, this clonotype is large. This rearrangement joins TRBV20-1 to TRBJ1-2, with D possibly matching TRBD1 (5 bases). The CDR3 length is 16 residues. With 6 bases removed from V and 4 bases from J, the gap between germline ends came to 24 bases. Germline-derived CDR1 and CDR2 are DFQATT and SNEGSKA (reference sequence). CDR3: CSADGGVKGLFYGYTF. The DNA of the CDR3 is TGCAGTGCCGACGGAGGGGTGAAGGGGTTGTTCTATGGCTACACCTTC.

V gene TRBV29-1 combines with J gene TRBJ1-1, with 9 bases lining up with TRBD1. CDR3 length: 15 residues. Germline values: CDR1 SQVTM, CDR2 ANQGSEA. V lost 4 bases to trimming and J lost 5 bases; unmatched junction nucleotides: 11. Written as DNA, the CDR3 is TGCAGCGTTGTCCTCGGACAGGGGTGGCGAACTGAAGCTTTCTTT. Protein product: CSVVLGQGWRTEAFF.

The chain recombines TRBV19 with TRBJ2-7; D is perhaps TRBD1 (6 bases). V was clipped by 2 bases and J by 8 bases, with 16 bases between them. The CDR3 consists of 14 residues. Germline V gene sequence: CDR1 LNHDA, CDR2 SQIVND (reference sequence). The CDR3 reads CASSIPQGNGQQYF. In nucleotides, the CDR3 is TGTGCCAGTAGTATACCGCAGGGGAATGGACAGCAGTACTTC.

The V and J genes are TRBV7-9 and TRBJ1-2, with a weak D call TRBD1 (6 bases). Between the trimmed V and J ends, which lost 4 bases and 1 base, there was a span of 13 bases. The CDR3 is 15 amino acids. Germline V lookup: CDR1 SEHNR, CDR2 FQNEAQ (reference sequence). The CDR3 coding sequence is TGTGCCAGCAGCTGGGGACAAAGCCTTAACTATGGCTACACCTTC. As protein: CASSWGQSLNYGYTF. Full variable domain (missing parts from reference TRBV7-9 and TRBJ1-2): DTGVSQNPRHKITKRGQNVTFRCDPISEHNRLYWYRQTLGQGPEFLTYFQNEAQLEKSRLLSDRFSAERPKGSFSTLEIQRTEQGDSAMYLCASSWGQSLNYGYTFGSGTRLTVV.

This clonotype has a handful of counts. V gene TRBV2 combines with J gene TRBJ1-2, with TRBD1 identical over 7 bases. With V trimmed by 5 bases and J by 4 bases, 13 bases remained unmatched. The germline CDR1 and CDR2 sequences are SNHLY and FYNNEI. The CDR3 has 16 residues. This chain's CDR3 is CASSKEGATSGYGYTF. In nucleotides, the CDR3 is TGTGCCAGCAGTAAAGAGGGGGCAACGAGTGGCTATGGCTACACCTTC.

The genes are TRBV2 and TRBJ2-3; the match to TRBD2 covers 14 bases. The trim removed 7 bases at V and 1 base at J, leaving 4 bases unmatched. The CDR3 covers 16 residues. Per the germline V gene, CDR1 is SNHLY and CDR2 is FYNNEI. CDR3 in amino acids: CASTSGLAGGTDTQYF. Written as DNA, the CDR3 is TGTGCCAGCACGTCGGGACTAGCGGGGGGCACAGATACGCAGTATTTT.

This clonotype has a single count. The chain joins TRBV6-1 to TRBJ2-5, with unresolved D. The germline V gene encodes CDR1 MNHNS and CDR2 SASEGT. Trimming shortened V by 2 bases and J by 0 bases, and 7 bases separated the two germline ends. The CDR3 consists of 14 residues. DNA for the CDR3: TGTGCCAGCAGTGAATTCAGGCACCAAGAGACCCAGTACTTC. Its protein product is CASSEFRHQETQYF.

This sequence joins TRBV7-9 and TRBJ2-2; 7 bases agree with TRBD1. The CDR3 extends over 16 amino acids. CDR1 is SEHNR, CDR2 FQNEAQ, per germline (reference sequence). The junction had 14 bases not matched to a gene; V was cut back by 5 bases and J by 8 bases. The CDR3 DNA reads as TGTGCCAGCAGCAGTATCTTGGACAGGAGCTCTGGGGAGCTGTTTTTT. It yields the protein CASSSILDRSSGELFF.

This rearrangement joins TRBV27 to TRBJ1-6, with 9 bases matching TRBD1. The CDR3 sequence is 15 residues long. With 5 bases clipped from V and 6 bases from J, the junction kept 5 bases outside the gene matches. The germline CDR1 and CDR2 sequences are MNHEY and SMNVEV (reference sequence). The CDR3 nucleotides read TGTGCCAGCAGTCCGGGGACAGGGAGTAATTCACCCCTCCACTTT. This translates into CASSPGTGSNSPLHF.

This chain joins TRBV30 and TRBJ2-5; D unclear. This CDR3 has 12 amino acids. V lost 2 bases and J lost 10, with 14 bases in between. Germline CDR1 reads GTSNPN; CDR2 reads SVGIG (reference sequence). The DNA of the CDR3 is TGTGCCTGGAGTACCCCCCTCGGCGACCAGTACTTC. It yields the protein CAWSTPLGDQYF.

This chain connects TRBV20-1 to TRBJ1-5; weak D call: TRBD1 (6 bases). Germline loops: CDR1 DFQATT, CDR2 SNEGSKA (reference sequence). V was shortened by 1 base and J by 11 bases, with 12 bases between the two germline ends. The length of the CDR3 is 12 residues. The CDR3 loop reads CSARGIRGTQHF. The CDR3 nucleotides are TGCAGTGCTAGAGGTATAAGGGGGACCCAGCATTTT.

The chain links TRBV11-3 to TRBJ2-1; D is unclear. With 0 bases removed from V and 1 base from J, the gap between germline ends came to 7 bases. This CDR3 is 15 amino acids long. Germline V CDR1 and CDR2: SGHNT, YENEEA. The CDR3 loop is CASSLDLYSYNEQFF. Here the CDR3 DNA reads TGTGCCAGCAGCTTAGATCTGTATTCCTACAATGAGCAGTTCTTC.

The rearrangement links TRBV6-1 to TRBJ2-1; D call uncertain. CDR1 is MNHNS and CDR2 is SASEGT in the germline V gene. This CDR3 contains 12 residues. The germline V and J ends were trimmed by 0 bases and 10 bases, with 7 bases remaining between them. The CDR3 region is CASSEALREQFF. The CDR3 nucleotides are TGTGCCAGCAGTGAAGCGCTTCGAGAGCAGTTCTTC.

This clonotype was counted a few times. The DNA of the CDR3 is TGCGCCAGCAGTGAGTCACTAGGTAGGCCCCAGCATTTT. Translation gives CASSESLGRPQHF. The V and J genes are TRBV10-1 and TRBJ1-5; D gene uncertain. V was cut by 0 bases and J by 9 bases, with 9 bases left in between. The CDR3 has 13 residues. In germline, CDR1 is WNHNN, CDR2 SYGVQD (reference sequence).

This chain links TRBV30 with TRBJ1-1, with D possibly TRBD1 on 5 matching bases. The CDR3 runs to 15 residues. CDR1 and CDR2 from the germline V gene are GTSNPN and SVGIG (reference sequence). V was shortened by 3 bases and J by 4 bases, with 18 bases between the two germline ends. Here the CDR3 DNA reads TGTGCCTGGAGCCCGTATACCAGGGTAGGCACTGAAGCTTTCTTT. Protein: CAWSPYTRVGTEAFF.

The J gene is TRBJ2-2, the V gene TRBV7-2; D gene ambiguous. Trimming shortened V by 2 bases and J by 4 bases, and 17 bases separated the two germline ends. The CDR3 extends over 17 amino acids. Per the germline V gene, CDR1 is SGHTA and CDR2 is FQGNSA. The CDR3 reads CASSLIWEAERTGELFF. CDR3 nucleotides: TGTGCCAGCAGCTTAATTTGGGAAGCAGAACGCACCGGGGAGCTGTTTTTT.

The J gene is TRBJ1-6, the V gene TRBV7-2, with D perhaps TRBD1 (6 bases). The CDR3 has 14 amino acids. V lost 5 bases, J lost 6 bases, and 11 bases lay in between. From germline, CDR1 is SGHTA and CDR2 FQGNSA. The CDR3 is CASSVQGPNSPLHF. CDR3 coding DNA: TGTGCCAGCAGCGTACAGGGTCCTAATTCACCCCTCCACTTT.